The 12 T cell receptor beta chains presented below share a single source sample, sequenced in a study of early T cells in non-severe SARS-CoV-2 infection. In TCRdb, the 5' RACE reads were re-called with MiXCR into one record per CDR3 protein. The table has tens of thousands of distinct CDR3 sequences, 5.6% seen once. The sample consisted of whole blood. These receptors were taken from an adult who was a healthcare worker with PCR-confirmed SARS-CoV-2 infection or an uninfected control (not recorded which).

This clonotype has ten or more counts. The V gene is TRBV11-2, the J gene TRBJ2-1; D unresolved. Trimming shortened V by 5 bases and J by 5 bases, and 16 bases separated the two germline ends. Germline assignment: CDR1 SGHAT and CDR2 FQNNGV. The CDR3 runs 15 residues. CDR3 loop: CASSPHEPTDNEQFF. The CDR3 DNA reads as TGTGCCAGCAGCCCCCACGAACCAACTGACAATGAGCAGTTCTTC.

The rearrangement links TRBV24-1 to TRBJ2-7, with no clear D. CDR1 is KGHDR, CDR2 SFDVKD, per germline. V was shortened by 6 bases and J by 2 bases, with 19 bases between the two germline ends. The CDR3 has 16 amino acids. DNA for the CDR3: TGTGCCACCAGTTTTGTGTCGTTAATCTCCACCTACGAGCAGTACTTC. Translated, it gives CATSFVSLISTYEQYF.

The chain combines TRBV11-2 with TRBJ2-3; 10 positions agree with TRBD2. V lost 3 bases to trimming and J lost 6 bases; unmatched junction nucleotides: 12. Germline CDR1 SGHAT, CDR2 FQNNGV. CDR3 size: 17 residues. This CDR3 reads CASSFSGTSVPGDTQYF. CDR3 coding DNA: TGTGCCAGCAGCTTCTCCGGGACTAGCGTCCCCGGGGATACGCAGTATTTT.

This clonotype was seen only a few times. The chain has TRBV5-1 and TRBJ2-5, with D possibly being TRBD2 (6 bases). The V and J ends lost 0 bases and 2 bases respectively, with 11 bases between them. Germline CDR1 SGHRS, CDR2 YFSETQ. The CDR3 has 15 amino acids. CDR3 DNA sequence: TGCGCCAGCAGCTTGGAGGGAGGTTCACAAGAGACCCAGTACTTC. This sequence encodes CASSLEGGSQETQYF.

V is TRBV7-6 and J is TRBJ2-7; D gene unclear. The V gene lost 0 bases and the J gene lost 3 bases, with 12 bases spanning the gap. CDR1 is SGHVS and CDR2 is FNYEAQ in the germline V gene. This CDR3 has 15 residues. DNA for the CDR3: TGTGCCAGCAGCTTAGCGCGGACCCGTTACTACGAGCAGTACTTC. This translates into CASSLARTRYYEQYF.

The V and J genes are TRBV6-6 and TRBJ2-7, with D perhaps matching TRBD2 (5 bases). This CDR3 has 13 amino acids. Trimming left V 2 bases short and J 3 bases short, with 8 bases between. Germline loops: CDR1 MNHNY, CDR2 SVGAGI (reference sequence). CDR3: CASSYGSDYEQYF. CDR3 bases: TGTGCCAGCAGTTACGGTAGCGACTACGAGCAGTACTTC.

The chain joins TRBV4-3 to TRBJ2-7; TRBD1 agrees at 9 bases. Germline assignment: CDR1 LGHNA and CDR2 YSLEER. Trimming cost V 0 bases and J 5 bases; bases outside gene matches: 2. This CDR3 is 14 amino acids long. As DNA, the CDR3 is TGCGCCAGCAGCCAAGAAGGACAGGGGAACGAGCAGTACTTC. Translated, it gives CASSQEGQGNEQYF.

V usage is TRBV7-2 and J usage is TRBJ1-4, with D possibly matching TRBD1 (5 bases). The CDR3 runs 15 residues. V dropped 5 bases and J dropped 2 bases, with 12 bases sitting between them. CDR1 is SGHTA and CDR2 is FQGNSA in the germline V gene. The CDR3 loop is CASSLPTATNEKLFF. The CDR3 nucleotides are TGTGCCAGCAGCCTCCCGACAGCGACTAATGAAAAACTGTTTTTT.

This clonotype was recorded many times. The chain employs TRBV7-8 and TRBJ2-2; maybe TRBD1 (5 bases). The CDR3 is 13 amino acids. The germline V gene encodes CDR1 SGHVS and CDR2 FQNEAQ. V was clipped by 1 base and J by 9 bases, with 9 bases between them. CDR3 nucleotides: TGTGCCAGCAGCTTAGGTCCAGGGTGGGAGCTGTTTTTT. Translation gives CASSLGPGWELFF. Combining the CDR3 with reference TRBV7-8 and TRBJ2-2 gives the whole variable domain GAGVSQSPRYKVAKRGQDVALRCDPISGHVSLFWYQQALGQGPEFLTYFQNEAQLDKSGLPSDRFFAERPEGSVSTLKIQRTQQEDSAVYLCASSLGPGWELFFGEGSRLTVL.

This clonotype was recorded at least ten times. This chain connects TRBV2 to TRBJ2-7; D is uncertain. CDR3 length equals 14 residues. Germline V gene sequence: CDR1 SNHLY, CDR2 FYNNEI. V shed 3 bases and J shed 7 bases, with 16 bases lying between them. The DNA of the CDR3 is TGTGCCAGCAGTGAGGGCAGGCCTACGATAGAGCAGTACTTC. It yields the protein CASSEGRPTIEQYF. The whole variable domain, remainder taken from reference TRBV2 and TRBJ2-7, is EPEVTQTPSHQVTQMGQEVILRCVPISNHLYFYWYRQILGQKVEFLVSFYNNEISEKSEIFDDQFSVERPDGSNFTLKIRSTKLEDSAMYFCASSEGRPTIEQYFGPGTRLTVT.

The chain combines TRBV30 with TRBJ2-7; no clear D gene. The CDR3 is 11 amino acids. Per germline, CDR1 GTSNPN and CDR2 SVGIG (reference sequence). The V gene lost 3 bases and the J gene lost 0 bases, with 3 bases spanning the gap. Here the CDR3 reads CAWRDSYEQYF. CDR3 sequence (DNA): TGTGCCTGGAGGGACTCCTACGAGCAGTACTTC.

Many counts were recorded for this clonotype. The V call is TRBV5-1, the J call TRBJ1-6; 7 nucleotides agree with TRBD1. The CDR3 has 15 amino acids. Germline V lookup: CDR1 SGHRS, CDR2 YFSETQ. The V gene end was trimmed by 4 bases and the J gene end by 6 bases; junction bases not matched to a gene: 7. The CDR3 bases are TGCGCCAGCAGCCCGACAGGGACCCCTAATTCACCCCTCCACTTT. This translates into CASSPTGTPNSPLHF.